One sample yielded the 19 T cell receptor beta chains listed below, sequenced in a study of cytomegalovirus exposure and HLA in healthy donors. In the PCR, 60 Vbeta and 13 Jbeta primers were used. Assay used: immunoSEQ multiplex PCR; TCRdb lists only in-frame clones, some missing. Of some 130,000 clones listed, around four fifths are singletons. Specimen: PBMCs. The receptor set was obtained from a middle-aged woman in good health and CMV-seropositive.

The chain recombines TRBV10-1 with TRBJ2-1; the D gene is possibly TRBD2 (5 bases). Germline V gene lookup returns CDR1 WNHNN and CDR2 SYGVQD (reference sequence). This CDR3 has 13 residues. V was trimmed by 3 bases and J by 7 bases, leaving 10 bases between them. DNA for the CDR3: TGCGCCAGCAGTGACGAGGGCCTAAATGAGCAGTTCTTC. Its translation is CASSDEGLNEQFF.

This chain links TRBV6-5 with TRBJ1-6; 7 bases map to TRBD1. CDR1 and CDR2 (germline): MNHEY, SVGAGI. V shed 5 bases, J shed 7 bases, and the junction held 8 bases outside the gene matches. This CDR3 is 15 amino acids long. CDR3 bases: TGTGCCAGCAGTGGCTGGACAGGCGACAATTCACCCCTCCACTTT. Translating it yields CASSGWTGDNSPLHF.

V is TRBV7-8 and J is TRBJ2-7; TRBD1 might be the D (6 bases). The CDR3 has 13 amino acids. Deletions cut 5 bases from V and 2 bases from J, with 10 bases between. Per germline, CDR1 SGHVS and CDR2 FQNEAQ. The CDR3 is CASSIGQTYEQYF. The CDR3 DNA reads TGTGCCAGCAGCATTGGACAGACCTACGAGCAGTACTTC.

With regard to this clone: The junction departs from the called germline gene at one end, perhaps through a read error. The genes are TRBV7-7 and TRBJ2-1; maybe TRBD1 (5 bases). There are 13 residues in the CDR3. CDR1 is SSHAT and CDR2 is FNYEAQ in the germline V gene (reference sequence). CDR3 nucleotide sequence: TGTGCTAGCAGCCCTCGGACACCCAATGAGCAGTTCTTC. Amino acid sequence: CASSPRTPNEQFF.

The CDR3: CASSPRQQNTEAFF. In nucleotides, the CDR3 is TGTGCCAGCAGCCCCCGACAGCAAAACACTGAAGCTTTCTTT. The chain links TRBV9 to TRBJ1-1; tentatively, D is TRBD1 (5 bases). The germline gives CDR1 SGDLS, CDR2 YYNGEE. The germline V and J ends were trimmed by 4 bases and 2 bases, with 12 bases remaining between them. This CDR3 contains 14 residues.

The rearrangement joins TRBV6-4 to TRBJ1-1, with a tentative D call TRBD1 (5 bases). Trimming took off 3 bases at V and 4 bases at J, with 12 bases between the two ends. The CDR3 is made up of 14 amino acids. Germline CDR1 MRHNA, CDR2 SNTAGT. The CDR3 DNA sequence: TGTGCCAGCAGTGAATACAGCGGGGGCACTGAAGCTTTCTTT. This sequence encodes CASSEYSGGTEAFF.

V and J are TRBV6-5 and TRBJ2-1; 10 nucleotides match TRBD2. CDR1 and CDR2 (germline): MNHEY, SVGAGI. V lost 0 bases to trimming and J lost 5 bases; unmatched junction nucleotides: 4. The CDR3 spans 16 residues. CDR3 sequence reads: CASSYSRLAGDNEQFF. The DNA of the CDR3 is TGTGCCAGCAGTTACTCGAGACTAGCGGGTGACAATGAGCAGTTCTTC.

The chain links TRBV5-8 to TRBJ1-2; no clear D. From germline, CDR1 is SGHTS and CDR2 YDEGEE. V was cut by 5 bases and J by 3 bases, with 8 bases left in between. The CDR3 sequence is 12 residues long. Here the CDR3 reads CASSGSYYGYTF. The CDR3 DNA sequence: TGTGCCAGCAGTGGCAGTTACTATGGCTACACCTTC.

This sequence joins TRBV4-1 and TRBJ2-2; 11 bases line up with TRBD2. The V gene end was trimmed by 0 bases and the J gene end by 3 bases; junction bases not matched to a gene: 15. The CDR3 length is 21 residues. The V gene's germline CDR1 is MGHRA and CDR2 YSYEKL. In DNA, the CDR3 is TGCGCCAGCAGCCAAGATCAAGGGACTAGCGGCATTATCGGTGACACCGGGGAGCTGTTTTTT. It is translated as CASSQDQGTSGIIGDTGELFF.

This clone was seen just once. V gene TRBV19 combines with J gene TRBJ1-2; D is undetermined. CDR3 length: 12 residues. Per germline, CDR1 LNHDA and CDR2 SQIVND (reference sequence). Trimming left V 7 bases short and J 4 bases short, with 10 bases between. The CDR3 region is CASTSGPYGYTF. CDR3 DNA sequence: TGTGCCAGTACCTCGGGTCCCTATGGCTACACCTTC. Full variable domain (rest looked up from reference TRBV19 and TRBJ1-2): DGGITQSPKYLFRKEGQNVTLSCEQNLNHDAMYWYRQDPGQGLRLIYYSQIVNDFQKGDIAEGYSVSREKKESFPLTVTSAQKNPTAFYLCASTSGPYGYTFGSGTRLTVV.

There are a few counts of this clone. V is TRBV28 and J is TRBJ1-3; a possible D gene is TRBD1 (5 bases). This CDR3 is 16 amino acids long. Trimming pared 7 bases from V and 1 base from J, leaving 17 bases between. Germline V CDR1 and CDR2: MDHEN, SYDVKM. The chain's CDR3 is CASTKQAVGSGNTIYF. The CDR3 bases are TGTGCCAGCACCAAACAGGCGGTCGGGTCTGGAAACACCATATATTTT.

The count of this clone is one. The gene calls are TRBV7-3 and TRBJ2-5, with a tentative D call TRBD1 (6 bases). The germline V gene encodes CDR1 SGHTA and CDR2 FQGTGA. CDR3 length: 13 amino acids. Trimming cost V 4 bases and J 5 bases, with 11 bases left between them. CDR3 DNA: TGTGCCAGCAGCTCAGGCGACAGGGAGACCCAGTACTTC. This gives the protein CASSSGDRETQYF.

This chain joins TRBV7-3 and TRBJ2-1; the match to TRBD2 covers 8 bases. The junction had 8 bases not matched to a gene; V was cut back by 6 bases and J by 7 bases. Germline V gene data show CDR1 as SGHTA and CDR2 as FQGTGA. This CDR3 is built from 14 residues. CDR3 amino acids: CASRQGAGANEQFF. The CDR3 coding sequence is TGTGCCAGCAGGCAAGGAGCGGGAGCTAATGAGCAGTTCTTC.

V gene TRBV7-2 combines with J gene TRBJ1-3, with D possibly matching TRBD1 (6 bases). Trimming shortened V by 5 bases and J by 2 bases, and 16 bases separated the two germline ends. CDR3 length: 16 residues. CDR1 and CDR2 (germline): SGHTA, FQGNSA. The CDR3: CASSITSGTTGNTIYF. In nucleotides, the CDR3 is TGTGCCAGCAGCATAACCTCCGGGACAACTGGAAACACCATATATTTT. The whole variable domain, filled in from reference TRBV7-2 and TRBJ1-3, reads GAGVSQSPSNKVTEKGKDVELRCDPISGHTALYWYRQSLGQGLEFLIYFQGNSAPDKSGLPSDRFSAERTGGSVSTLTIQRTQQEDSAVYLCASSITSGTTGNTIYFGEGSWLTVV.

This chain connects TRBV11-2 to TRBJ2-7; TRBD2 might be the D (5 bases). Germline V CDR1 and CDR2: SGHAT, FQNNGV. Trimming removed 1 base from V and 3 bases from J, with 13 bases in between. The CDR3 extends over 15 amino acids. CDR3 DNA: TGTGCCAGCAGCTTAGGTCCGGGGATGGGCTACGAGCAGTACTTC. Its translation is CASSLGPGMGYEQYF.

The chain uses TRBV11-2 and TRBJ2-1; TRBD1 matches 7 bases. The CDR3 consists of 16 residues. The trim removed 7 bases at V and 4 bases at J, leaving 13 bases unmatched. Per the germline V gene, CDR1 is SGHAT and CDR2 is FQNNGV. The CDR3 region is CASNSEPRDRYNEQFF. The CDR3, as DNA: TGTGCCAGCAACTCAGAACCACGGGACAGATACAATGAGCAGTTCTTC.

The V and J genes are TRBV11-1 and TRBJ2-7; D is undetermined. The CDR3 consists of 15 residues. Germline-derived CDR1 and CDR2 are SGHAT and FQDESV (reference sequence). V lost 3 bases, J lost 6 bases, and 18 bases lay in between. The CDR3: CASSFRLVKMSEQYF. CDR3 in DNA: TGTGCCAGCAGCTTCAGGCTCGTGAAGATGAGCGAGCAGTACTTC.

The rearrangement links TRBV5-1 to TRBJ1-1; TRBD1 agrees at 7 bases. Germline V gene lookup returns CDR1 SGHRS and CDR2 YFSETQ. The V gene end was trimmed by 10 bases and the J gene end by 3 bases; junction bases not matched to a gene: 12. This CDR3 is 14 amino acids long. The CDR3 here is CASKGAGVYTEAFF. CDR3 in DNA: TGCGCCTCCAAGGGGGCAGGGGTGTACACTGAAGCTTTCTTT.

V usage is TRBV9 and J usage is TRBJ1-4; 10 nucleotides line up with TRBD1. The CDR3 contains 15 residues. The junction had 3 bases not matched to a gene; V was cut back by 0 bases and J by 7 bases. Germline-derived CDR1 and CDR2 are SGDLS and YYNGEE. CDR3 protein: CASSVGGQGSEKLFF. The CDR3 DNA follows: TGTGCCAGCAGCGTAGGGGGACAGGGGAGTGAAAAACTGTTTTTT.